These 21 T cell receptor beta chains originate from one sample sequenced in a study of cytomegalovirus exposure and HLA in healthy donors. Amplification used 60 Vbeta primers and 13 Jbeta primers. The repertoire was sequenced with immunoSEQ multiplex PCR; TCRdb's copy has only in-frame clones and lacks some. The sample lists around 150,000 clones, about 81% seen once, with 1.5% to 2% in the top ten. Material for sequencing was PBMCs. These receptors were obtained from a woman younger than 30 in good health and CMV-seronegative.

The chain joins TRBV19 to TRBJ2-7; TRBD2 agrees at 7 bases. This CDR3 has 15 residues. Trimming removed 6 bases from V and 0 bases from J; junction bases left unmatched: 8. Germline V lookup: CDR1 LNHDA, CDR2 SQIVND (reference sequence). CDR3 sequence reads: CASSSGIGLSYEQYF. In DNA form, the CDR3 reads TGTGCCAGTAGCAGCGGGATAGGCCTCTCCTACGAGCAGTACTTC.

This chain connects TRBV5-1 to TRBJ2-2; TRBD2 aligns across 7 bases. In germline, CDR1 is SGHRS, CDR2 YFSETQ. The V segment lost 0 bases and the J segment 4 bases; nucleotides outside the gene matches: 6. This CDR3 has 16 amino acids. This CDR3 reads CASSLAPREGTGELFF. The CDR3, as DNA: TGCGCCAGCAGCTTGGCCCCCAGGGAGGGCACCGGGGAGCTGTTTTTT.

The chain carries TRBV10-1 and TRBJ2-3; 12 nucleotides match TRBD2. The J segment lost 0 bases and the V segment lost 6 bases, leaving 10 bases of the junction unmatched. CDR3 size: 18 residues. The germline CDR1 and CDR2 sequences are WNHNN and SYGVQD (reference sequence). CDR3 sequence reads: CASRGPGLAGPSTDTQYF. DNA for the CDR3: TGCGCCAGCAGAGGACCGGGACTAGCGGGTCCTAGCACAGATACGCAGTATTTT.

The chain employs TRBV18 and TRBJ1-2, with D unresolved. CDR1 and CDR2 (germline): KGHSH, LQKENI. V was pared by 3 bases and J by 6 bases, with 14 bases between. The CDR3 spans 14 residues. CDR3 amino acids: CASSPYPDSDGYTF. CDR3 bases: TGTGCCAGCTCACCTTACCCGGACTCGGATGGCTACACCTTC.

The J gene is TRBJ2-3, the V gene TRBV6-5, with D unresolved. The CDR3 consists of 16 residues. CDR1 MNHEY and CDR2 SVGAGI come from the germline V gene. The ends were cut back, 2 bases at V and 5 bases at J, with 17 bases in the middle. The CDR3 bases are TGTGCCAGCAGTTACGTCCACACTACGACTGGAGATACGCAGTATTTT. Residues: CASSYVHTTTGDTQYF.

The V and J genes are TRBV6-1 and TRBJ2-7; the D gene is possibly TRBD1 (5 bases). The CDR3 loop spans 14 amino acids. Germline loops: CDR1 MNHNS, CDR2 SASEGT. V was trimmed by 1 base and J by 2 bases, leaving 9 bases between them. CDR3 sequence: CASSEEAGTYEQYF. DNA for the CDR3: TGTGCCAGCAGTGAAGAGGCAGGGACCTACGAGCAGTACTTC.

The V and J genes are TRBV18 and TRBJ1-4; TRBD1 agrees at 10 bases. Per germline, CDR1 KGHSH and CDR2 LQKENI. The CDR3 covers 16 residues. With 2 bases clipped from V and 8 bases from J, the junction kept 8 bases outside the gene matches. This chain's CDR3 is CASSPATGGALEKLFF. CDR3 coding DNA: TGTGCCAGCTCACCAGCGACAGGGGGCGCCTTGGAAAAACTGTTTTTT.

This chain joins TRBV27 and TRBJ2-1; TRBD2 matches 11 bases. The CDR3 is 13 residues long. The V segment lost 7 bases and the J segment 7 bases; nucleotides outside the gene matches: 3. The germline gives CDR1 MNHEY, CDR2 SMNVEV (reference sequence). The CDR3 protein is CASKPSGRNEQFF. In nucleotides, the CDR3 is TGTGCCAGCAAACCTAGCGGGAGGAATGAGCAGTTCTTC.

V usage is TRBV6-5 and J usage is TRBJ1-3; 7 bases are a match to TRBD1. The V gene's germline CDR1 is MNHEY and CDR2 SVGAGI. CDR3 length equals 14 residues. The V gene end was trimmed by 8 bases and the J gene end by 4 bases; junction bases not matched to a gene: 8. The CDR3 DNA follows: TGTGCCAGCTGTCCGGACAGGCCCGGAAACACCATATATTTT. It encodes CASCPDRPGNTIYF.

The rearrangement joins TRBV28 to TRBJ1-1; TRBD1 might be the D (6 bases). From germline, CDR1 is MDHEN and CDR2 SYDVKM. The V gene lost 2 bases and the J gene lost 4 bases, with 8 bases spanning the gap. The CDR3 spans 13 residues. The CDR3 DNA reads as TGTGCCAGCAGTTTAGGGGGCCGCACTGAAGCTTTCTTT. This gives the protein CASSLGGRTEAFF.

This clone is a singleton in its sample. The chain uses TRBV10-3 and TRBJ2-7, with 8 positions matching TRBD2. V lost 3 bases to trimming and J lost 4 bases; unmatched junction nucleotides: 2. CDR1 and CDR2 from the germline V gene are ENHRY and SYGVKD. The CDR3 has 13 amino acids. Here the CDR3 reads CAISEIAGYEQYF. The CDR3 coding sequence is TGTGCCATCAGTGAAATAGCGGGGTACGAGCAGTACTTC.

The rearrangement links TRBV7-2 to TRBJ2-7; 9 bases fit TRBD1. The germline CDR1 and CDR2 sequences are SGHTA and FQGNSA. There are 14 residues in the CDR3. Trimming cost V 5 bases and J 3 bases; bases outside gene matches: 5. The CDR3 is CASSSGTGNYEQYF. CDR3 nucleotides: TGTGCCAGCAGCAGCGGGACAGGGAACTACGAGCAGTACTTC.

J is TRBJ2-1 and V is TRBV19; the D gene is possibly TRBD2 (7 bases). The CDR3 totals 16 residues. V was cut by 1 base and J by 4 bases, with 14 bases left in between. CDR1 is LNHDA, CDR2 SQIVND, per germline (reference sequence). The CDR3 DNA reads TGTGCCAGTAGTATAGGTGGGGGGGCCCCTTACAATGAGCAGTTCTTC. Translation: CASSIGGGAPYNEQFF.

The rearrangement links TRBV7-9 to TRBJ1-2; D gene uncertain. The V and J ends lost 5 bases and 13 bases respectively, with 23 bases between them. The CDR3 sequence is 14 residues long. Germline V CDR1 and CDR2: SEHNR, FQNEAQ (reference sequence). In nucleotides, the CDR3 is TGTGCCAGCAGCCCCATGGGCGAAGTTAACCCCATCACCTTC. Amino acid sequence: CASSPMGEVNPITF.

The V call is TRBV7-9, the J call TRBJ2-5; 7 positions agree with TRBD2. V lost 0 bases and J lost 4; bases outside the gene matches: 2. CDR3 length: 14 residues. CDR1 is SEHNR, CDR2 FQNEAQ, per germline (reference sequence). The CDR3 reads CASSLAGGGETQYF. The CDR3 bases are TGTGCCAGCAGCTTAGCGGGGGGGGGAGAGACCCAGTACTTC.

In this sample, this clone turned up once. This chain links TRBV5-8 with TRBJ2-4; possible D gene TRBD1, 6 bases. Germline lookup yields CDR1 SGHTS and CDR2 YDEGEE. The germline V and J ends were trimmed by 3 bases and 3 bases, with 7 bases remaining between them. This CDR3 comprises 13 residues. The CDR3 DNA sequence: TGTGCCAGCAGCTCCAGGGGCAAAAACATTCAGTACTTC. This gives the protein CASSSRGKNIQYF.

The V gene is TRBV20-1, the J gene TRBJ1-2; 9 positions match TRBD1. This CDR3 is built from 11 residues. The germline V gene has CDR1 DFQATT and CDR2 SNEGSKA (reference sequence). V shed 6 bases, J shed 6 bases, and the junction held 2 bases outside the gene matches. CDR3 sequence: CSAWTGDGYTF. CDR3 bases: TGCAGTGCATGGACAGGGGATGGCTACACCTTC.

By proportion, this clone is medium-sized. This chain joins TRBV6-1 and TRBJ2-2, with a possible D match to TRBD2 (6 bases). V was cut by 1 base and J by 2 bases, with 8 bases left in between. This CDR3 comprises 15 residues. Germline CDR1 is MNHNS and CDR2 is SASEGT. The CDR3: CASSEGRGNTGELFF. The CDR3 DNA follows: TGTGCCAGCAGTGAAGGGAGGGGAAACACCGGGGAGCTGTTTTTT.

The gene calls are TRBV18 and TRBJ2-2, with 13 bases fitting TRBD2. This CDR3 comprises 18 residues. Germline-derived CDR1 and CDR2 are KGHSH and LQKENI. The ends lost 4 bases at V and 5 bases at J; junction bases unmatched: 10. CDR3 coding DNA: TGTGCCAGCTCACGAATTACTAGCGGGAGGGCCAAGACCGGGGAGCTGTTTTTT. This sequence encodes CASSRITSGRAKTGELFF.

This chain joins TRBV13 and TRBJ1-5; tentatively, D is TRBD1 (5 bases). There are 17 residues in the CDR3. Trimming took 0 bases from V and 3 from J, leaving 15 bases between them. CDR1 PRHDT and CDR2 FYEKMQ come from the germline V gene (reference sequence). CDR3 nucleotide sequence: TGTGCCAGCAGCTTAGGGCGCGGAGGGGCCCCCAATCAGCCCCAGCATTTT. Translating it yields CASSLGRGGAPNQPQHF.

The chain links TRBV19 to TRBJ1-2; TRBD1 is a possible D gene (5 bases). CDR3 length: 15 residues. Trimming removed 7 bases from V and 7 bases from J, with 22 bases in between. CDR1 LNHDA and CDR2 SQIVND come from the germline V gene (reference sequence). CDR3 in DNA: TGTGCCAGTACCTCAACCCAGGGTGGCGTAGGTGGCTACACCTTC. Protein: CASTSTQGGVGGYTF.